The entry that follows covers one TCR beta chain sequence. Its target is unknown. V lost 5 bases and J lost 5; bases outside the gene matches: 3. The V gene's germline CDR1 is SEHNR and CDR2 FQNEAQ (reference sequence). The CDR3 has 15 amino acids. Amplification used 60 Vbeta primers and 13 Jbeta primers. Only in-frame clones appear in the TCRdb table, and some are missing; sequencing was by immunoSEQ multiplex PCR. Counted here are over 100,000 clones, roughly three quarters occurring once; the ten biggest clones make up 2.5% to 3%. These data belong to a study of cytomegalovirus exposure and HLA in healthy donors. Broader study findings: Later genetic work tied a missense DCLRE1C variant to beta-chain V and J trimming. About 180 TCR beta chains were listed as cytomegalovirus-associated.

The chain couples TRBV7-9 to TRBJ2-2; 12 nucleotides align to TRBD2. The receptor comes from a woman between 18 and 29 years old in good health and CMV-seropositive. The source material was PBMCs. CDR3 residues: CASSLGLAGTGELFF. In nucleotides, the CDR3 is TGTGCCAGCAGCCTCGGACTAGCGGGAACCGGGGAGCTGTTTTTT.